A single sample is the source of the 5 T cell receptor beta chains below, sequenced in a study of beta chain features in type 1 diabetes. The sequenced template was cDNA made from the entire isolated RNA. Clones were sequenced by immunoSEQ multiplex PCR, and TCRdb holds only the in-frame ones, with some missing. The sample holds about 620,000 clones, 15% to 17% seen once. The source material was naive CD4+ T cells from blood. Receptors originate from a man aged 18 to 29 in good health.

This clone was observed a handful of times. The CDR3 spells CASSQETGQRKLFF. CDR3 DNA: TGCGCCAGCAGCCAAGAAACAGGACAGCGAAAACTGTTTTTT. The J gene is TRBJ1-4, the V gene TRBV4-3; D is perhaps TRBD1 (6 bases). V was shortened by 0 bases and J by 10 bases, with 12 bases between the two germline ends. The CDR3 sequence is 14 residues long. In germline, CDR1 is LGHNA, CDR2 YSLEER.

The V and J genes are TRBV5-1 and TRBJ2-5; 10 nucleotides agree with TRBD1. Germline loops: CDR1 SGHRS, CDR2 YFSETQ. The length of the CDR3 is 13 residues. J gave up 6 bases and V 3 bases, and 2 bases lay outside the gene matches. CDR3 sequence: CASSSGQGKTQYF. The CDR3 DNA is TGCGCCAGCAGCTCGGGACAGGGGAAGACCCAGTACTTC.

The CDR3 DNA sequence: TGTGCCAGCAGTGCGGGGGACAGTTGGGTTTCAGATACGCAGTATTTT. It encodes CASSAGDSWVSDTQYF. The chain links TRBV6-1 to TRBJ2-3; tentative D call: TRBD1 (7 bases). CDR3 length equals 16 residues. Trimming cost V 4 bases and J 4 bases, with 18 bases left between them. Germline loops: CDR1 MNHNS, CDR2 SASEGT.

This clone was recorded a few times. The chain joins TRBV4-3 to TRBJ1-2; tentatively, D is TRBD1 (6 bases). Trimming left V 1 base short and J 4 bases short, with 13 bases between. The CDR3 covers 15 residues. Germline values: CDR1 LGHNA, CDR2 YSLEER. CDR3 residues: CASSQGTPGVYGYTF. The CDR3 region has the DNA TGCGCCAGCAGCCAAGGAACCCCAGGGGTCTATGGCTACACCTTC.

The rearrangement joins TRBV4-3 to TRBJ2-7; TRBD1 matches at 7 bases. The CDR3 is 14 residues long. Germline lookup yields CDR1 LGHNA and CDR2 YSLEER. V trimming: 5 bases; J trimming: 3 bases; junction bases outside the gene matches: 7. This CDR3 is CASSARTGIYEQYF. As DNA, the CDR3 is TGCGCCAGCAGCGCCCGGACAGGCATCTACGAGCAGTACTTC.